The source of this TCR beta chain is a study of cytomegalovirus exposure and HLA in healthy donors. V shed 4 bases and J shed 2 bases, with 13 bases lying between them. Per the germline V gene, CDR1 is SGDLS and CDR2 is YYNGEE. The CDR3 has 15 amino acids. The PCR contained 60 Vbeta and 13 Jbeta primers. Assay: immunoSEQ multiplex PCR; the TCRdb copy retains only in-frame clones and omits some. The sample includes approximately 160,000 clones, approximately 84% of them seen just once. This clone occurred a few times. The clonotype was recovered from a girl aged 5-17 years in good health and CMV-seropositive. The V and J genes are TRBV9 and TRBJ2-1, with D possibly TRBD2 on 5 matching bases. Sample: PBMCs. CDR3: CASSPGGQTYNEQFF. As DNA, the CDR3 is TGTGCCAGCAGCCCCGGCGGGCAGACCTACAATGAGCAGTTCTTC.